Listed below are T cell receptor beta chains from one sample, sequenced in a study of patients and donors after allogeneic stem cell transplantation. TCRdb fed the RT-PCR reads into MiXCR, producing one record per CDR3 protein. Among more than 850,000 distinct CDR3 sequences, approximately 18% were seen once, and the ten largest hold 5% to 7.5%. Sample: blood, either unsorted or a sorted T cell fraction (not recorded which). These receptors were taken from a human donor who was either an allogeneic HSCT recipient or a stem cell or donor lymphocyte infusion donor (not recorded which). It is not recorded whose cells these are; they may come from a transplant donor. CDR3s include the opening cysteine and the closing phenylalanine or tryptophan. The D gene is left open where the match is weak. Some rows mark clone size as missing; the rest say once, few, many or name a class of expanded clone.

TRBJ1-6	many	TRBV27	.	CASSLLQGTLHF	TGTGCCAGCAGTTTACTTCAGGGAACCCTCCACTTT
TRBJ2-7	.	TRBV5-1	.	CASSYPRERISYEQYF	TGCGCCAGCAGCTACCCCAGGGAACGCATTTCCTACGAGCAGTACTTC
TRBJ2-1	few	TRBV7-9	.	CASSLEANEQFF	TGTGCCAGCAGCTTAGAAGCAAATGAGCAGTTCTTC
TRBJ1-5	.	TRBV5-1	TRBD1	CASSNGQGRNQPQHF	TGCGCCAGCAGCAACGGACAGGGGAGGAATCAGCCCCAGCATTTT
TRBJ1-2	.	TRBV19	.	CASSISDSYGYTF	TGTGCCAGTAGTATATCGGACAGCTATGGCTACACCTTC
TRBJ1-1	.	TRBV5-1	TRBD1	CASRPGQAANTEAFF	TGCGCCAGCAGACCCGGACAGGCGGCGAACACTGAAGCTTTCTTT
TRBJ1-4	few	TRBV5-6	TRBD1	CASSIATSTGNNEKLFF	TGTGCCAGCAGCATTGCAACCTCGACAGGGAACAATGAAAAACTGTTTTTT
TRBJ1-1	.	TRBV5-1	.	CASSLEHGNTEAFF	TGCGCCAGCAGCTTGGAGCATGGGAACACTGAAGCTTTCTTT
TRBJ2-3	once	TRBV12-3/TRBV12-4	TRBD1	CASSFPGQGRTDTQYF	TGTGCCAGCAGTTTTCCGGGACAGGGAAGAACAGATACGCAGTATTTT
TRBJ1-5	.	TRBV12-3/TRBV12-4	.	CASSHSRRNQPQHF	TGTGCCAGCAGTCATTCCCGCAGAAATCAGCCCCAGCATTTT
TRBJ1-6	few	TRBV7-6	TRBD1	CASSLMDRGHNNSPLHF	TGTGCCAGCAGCTTAATGGACAGGGGGCACAATAATTCACCCCTCCACTTT
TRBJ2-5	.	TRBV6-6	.	CASRTYFPGAQYF	TGTGCCAGCAGGACCTATTTCCCTGGGGCCCAGTACTTC
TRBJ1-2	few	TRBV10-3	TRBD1	CAIRLNSDRLHGYTF	TGTGCCATCAGACTGAATTCGGACAGGCTTCATGGCTACACCTTC
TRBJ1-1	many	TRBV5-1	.	CASSLGEVGDTEAFF	TGCGCCAGCAGCTTGGGGGAGGTGGGGGACACTGAAGCTTTCTTT
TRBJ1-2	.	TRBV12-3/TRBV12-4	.	CASSFGTPGYTF	TGTGCCAGCAGTTTCGGGACTCCTGGCTACACCTTC
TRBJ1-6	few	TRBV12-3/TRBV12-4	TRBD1	CASSPGTGGLYNSPLHF	TGTGCCAGCAGCCCCGGGACAGGGGGCCTCTATAATTCACCCCTCCACTTT
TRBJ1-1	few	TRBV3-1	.	CASSQDRRANTEAFF	TGTGCCAGCAGCCAAGACCGCCGGGCGAACACTGAAGCTTTCTTT
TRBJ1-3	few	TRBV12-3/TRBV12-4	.	CASRQASGNTIYF	TGTGCCAGCAGACAGGCTTCAGGAAACACCATATATTTT
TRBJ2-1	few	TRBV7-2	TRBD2	CASSLTPLAGYNEQFF	TGTGCCAGCAGCTTAACCCCCTTAGCGGGCTACAATGAGCAGTTCTTC
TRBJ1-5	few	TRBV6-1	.	CASRRPKTDGNQPQHF	TGTGCCAGCAGACGCCCTAAGACGGATGGCAATCAGCCCCAGCATTTT
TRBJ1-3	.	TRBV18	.	CASSPGPNSGNTIYF	TGTGCCAGCTCACCAGGACCCAACTCTGGAAACACCATATATTTT
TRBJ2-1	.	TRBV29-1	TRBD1	CSVVSRGLYNEQFF	TGCAGCGTTGTTTCCAGGGGGCTCTACAATGAGCAGTTCTTC
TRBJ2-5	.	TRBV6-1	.	CASSTYGEKTQYF	TGTGCCAGCAGTACCTACGGGGAAAAGACCCAGTACTTC
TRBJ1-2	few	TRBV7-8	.	CASSLAGQGSLDGYTF	TGTGCCAGCAGCTTGGCCGGGCAGGGATCACTCGATGGCTACACCTTC
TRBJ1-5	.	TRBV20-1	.	CSARASGGDSNQPQHF	TGCAGTGCTAGAGCGAGTGGAGGGGATAGCAATCAGCCCCAGCATTTT
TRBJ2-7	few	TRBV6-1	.	CASSENRGTGIEQYF	TGTGCCAGCAGTGAAAATCGGGGTACAGGGATCGAGCAGTACTTC
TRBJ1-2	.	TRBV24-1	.	CATSVQGNYGYTF	TGTGCCACCAGTGTTCAGGGGAACTATGGCTACACCTTC
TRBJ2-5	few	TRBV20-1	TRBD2	CSAVPVSSGRARETQYF	TGCAGTGCCGTCCCAGTTTCGAGCGGGAGGGCCAGGGAGACCCAGTACTTC
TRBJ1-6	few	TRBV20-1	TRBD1	CSAEDRARNSPLHF	TGCAGTGCAGAGGACAGGGCTCGGAATTCACCCCTCCACTTT
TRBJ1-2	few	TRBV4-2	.	CASSQDSRGPYGYTF	TGTGCCAGCAGCCAAGATTCAAGGGGTCCCTATGGCTACACCTTC
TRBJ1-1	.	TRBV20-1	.	CSVGFGEAFF	TGCAGTGTAGGTTTTGGTGAAGCTTTCTTT
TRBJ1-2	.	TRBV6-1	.	CASSELKYGYTF	TGTGCCAGCAGTGAACTAAAGTATGGCTACACCTTC
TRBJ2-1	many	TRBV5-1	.	CASSSISFPRRKGDEQFF	TGCGCCAGCAGCTCCATCTCCTTTCCAAGACGGAAAGGGGATGAGCAGTTCTTC
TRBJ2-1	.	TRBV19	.	CASRPGGGYHNEQFF	TGTGCCAGTAGGCCTGGGGGTGGATATCACAATGAGCAGTTCTTC
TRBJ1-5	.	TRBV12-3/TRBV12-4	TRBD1	CASSRRSRDSRTSSNQPQHF	TGTGCCAGCAGCCGGAGGTCTCGGGACAGTAGGACCTCTAGCAATCAGCCCCAGCATTTT
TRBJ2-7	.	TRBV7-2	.	CASSSPRRYEQYF	TGTGCCAGCAGCTCGCCCCGAAGATACGAGCAGTACTTC
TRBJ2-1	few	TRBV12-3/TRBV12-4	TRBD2	CASTWRGGRVNEQFF	TGTGCCAGCACCTGGCGGGGCGGGAGGGTCAATGAGCAGTTCTTC
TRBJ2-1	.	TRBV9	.	CASSVGGRLDVAFNEQFF	TGTGCCAGCAGCGTAGGTGGGAGACTAGATGTTGCTTTCAATGAGCAGTTCTTC
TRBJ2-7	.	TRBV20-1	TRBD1	CSVRPGQGYEQYF	TGCAGTGTTAGGCCGGGACAGGGTTACGAGCAGTACTTC
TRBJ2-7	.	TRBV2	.	CASGGEGWQYF	TGTGCCAGCGGTGGAGAGGGATGGCAGTACTTC
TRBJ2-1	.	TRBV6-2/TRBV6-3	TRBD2	CATHTGGAYNEQFF	TGTGCCACCCATACGGGAGGGGCCTACAATGAGCAGTTCTTC
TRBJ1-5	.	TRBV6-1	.	CASRDMTDIGPQPQHF	TGTGCCAGCAGGGATATGACAGATATCGGGCCTCAGCCCCAGCATTTT
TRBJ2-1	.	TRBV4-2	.	CASSHPSGEQFF	TGTGCCAGCAGCCACCCCAGTGGTGAGCAGTTCTTC
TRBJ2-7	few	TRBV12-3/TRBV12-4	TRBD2	CASLGSGTSGTTYEQYF	TGTGCCAGCCTCGGTTCGGGGACTAGCGGGACTACCTACGAGCAGTACTTC
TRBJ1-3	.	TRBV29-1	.	CSVPTEGPGNTIYF	TGCAGCGTCCCGACGGAGGGTCCTGGAAACACCATATATTTT
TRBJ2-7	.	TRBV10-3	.	CAITVGAEQYF	TGTGCCATCACCGTAGGGGCCGAGCAGTACTTC
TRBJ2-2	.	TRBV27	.	CASSPRRLTNTGELFF	TGTGCCAGCAGTCCCCGGCGGTTGACGAACACCGGGGAGCTGTTTTTT
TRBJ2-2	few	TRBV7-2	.	CASSLVAGRTGELFF	TGTGCCAGCAGCTTAGTTGCGGGGCGGACCGGGGAGCTGTTTTTT
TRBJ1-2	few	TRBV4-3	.	CASSQDREVNYGYTF	TGCGCCAGCAGCCAAGATCGGGAGGTAAACTATGGCTACACCTTC
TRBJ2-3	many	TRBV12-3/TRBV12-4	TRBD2	CASSSGTSGTDTQYF	TGTGCCAGCAGTTCCGGGACTAGCGGCACAGATACGCAGTATTTT
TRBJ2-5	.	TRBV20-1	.	CSARRGRNKGRGETQYF	TGCAGTGCTAGGAGGGGACGGAACAAGGGAAGGGGGGAGACCCAGTACTTC
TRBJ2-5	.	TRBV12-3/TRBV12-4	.	CASSPGQFQETQYF	TGTGCCAGCAGTCCCGGACAGTTCCAAGAGACCCAGTACTTC
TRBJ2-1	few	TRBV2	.	CASSEEDDEQFF	TGTGCCAGCAGTGAGGAGGATGATGAGCAGTTCTTC
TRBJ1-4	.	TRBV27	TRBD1	CASSLIGQGKLFF	TGTGCCAGCAGCCTAATCGGACAGGGAAAACTGTTTTTT
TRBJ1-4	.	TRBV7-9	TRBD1	CASSPGTAATNEKLFF	TGTGCCAGCAGCCCCGGGACAGCCGCAACTAATGAAAAACTGTTTTTT